These 14 T cell receptor beta chains were sequenced from one sample in a study of cytomegalovirus exposure and HLA in healthy donors. Primers included in the PCR were 60 Vbeta and 13 Jbeta primers. Sequencing used immunoSEQ multiplex PCR; TCRdb keeps in-frame clones, though not all of them. The sample contains some 110,000 clones, over 65% of which appear only once. Sequenced: PBMCs. The receptors stem from a man aged 40-49 years in good health and CMV-seropositive.

This chain's CDR3 is CASSLWSGGDYGYTF. The CDR3, as DNA: TGTGCCAGCAGTTTGTGGAGTGGGGGCGACTATGGCTACACCTTC. The rearrangement uses TRBV28 and TRBJ1-2; D is perhaps TRBD1 (6 bases). In germline, CDR1 is MDHEN, CDR2 SYDVKM. V was clipped by 3 bases and J by 3 bases, with 14 bases between them. The CDR3 runs to 15 residues.

The chain uses TRBV6-5 and TRBJ1-1; weak D call: TRBD1 (5 bases). V dropped 8 bases and J dropped 1 base, with 8 bases sitting between them. CDR3 length: 12 residues. Germline V lookup: CDR1 MNHEY, CDR2 SVGAGI. The CDR3 protein is CASLGQNTEAFF. Here the CDR3 DNA reads TGTGCCAGCCTAGGACAGAACACTGAAGCTTTCTTT.

This clone has a single count. The rearrangement joins TRBV11-2 to TRBJ1-1, with 7 bases aligning to TRBD1. V was clipped by 5 bases and J by 1 base; unmatched bases: 4. The CDR3 length is 14 residues. The V gene's germline CDR1 is SGHAT and CDR2 FQNNGV. The CDR3 here is CASSDYRGNTEAFF. For the CDR3, the DNA is TGTGCCAGCAGCGACTACAGGGGGAACACTGAAGCTTTCTTT.

This sequence joins TRBV11-2 and TRBJ2-4; 9 nucleotides match TRBD1. The CDR3 runs to 13 residues. The germline V gene has CDR1 SGHAT and CDR2 FQNNGV. Trimming took 8 bases from V and 2 from J; bases not matched to a gene: 1. The CDR3 protein is CASGTGPKNIQYF. DNA of the CDR3: TGTGCCAGCGGGACAGGGCCCAAAAACATTCAGTACTTC.

V usage is TRBV28 and J usage is TRBJ1-2; TRBD1 agrees at 7 bases. The junction had 11 bases not matched to a gene; V was cut back by 6 bases and J by 7 bases. Germline V gene lookup returns CDR1 MDHEN and CDR2 SYDVKM. This CDR3 has 14 residues. The DNA for the CDR3 is TGTGCCAGCAGCCAATTGACAGGGTTGGGTGGCTACACCTTC. Its translation is CASSQLTGLGGYTF.

This clone was detected only a few times. The genes are TRBV2 and TRBJ1-3, with D unclear. The CDR3 extends over 16 amino acids. Germline-derived CDR1 and CDR2 are SNHLY and FYNNEI. Deletions cut 2 bases from V and 0 bases from J, with 11 bases between. CDR3 amino acids: CASSENAKSSGNTIYF. The CDR3 DNA sequence: TGTGCCAGCAGTGAAAACGCAAAGAGCTCTGGAAACACCATATATTTT.

This CDR3 reads CASSHPSGGGLNEQFF. CDR3 bases: TGCGCCAGCAGCCATCCTAGCGGGGGGGGGTTGAATGAGCAGTTCTTC. V is TRBV4-1 and J is TRBJ2-1, with 12 bases aligning to TRBD2. Germline V gene data show CDR1 as MGHRA and CDR2 as YSYEKL. This CDR3 spans 16 amino acids. V dropped 3 bases and J dropped 7; count of bases not matched to a gene: 7.

This sequence joins TRBV5-4 and TRBJ2-7, with TRBD2 as a possible D gene (5 bases). The germline V gene encodes CDR1 SGHNT and CDR2 YYREEE (reference sequence). The CDR3 consists of 14 residues. Trimming took off 4 bases at V and 0 bases at J, with 11 bases between the two ends. CDR3 DNA: TGTGCCAGCAGCGTGACTACTAGCTCCTACGAGCAGTACTTC. Its protein product is CASSVTTSSYEQYF.

This rearrangement joins TRBV5-4 to TRBJ2-1, with D possibly being TRBD2 (5 bases). V lost 0 bases and J lost 5, with 15 bases in between. The germline gives CDR1 SGHNT, CDR2 YYREEE (reference sequence). This CDR3 comprises 16 residues. For the CDR3, the DNA is TGTGCCAGCAGCTTGGATAGCCAGCGGAGTAACAATGAGCAGTTCTTC. Translating gives CASSLDSQRSNNEQFF.

The gene calls are TRBV18 and TRBJ1-1; 7 bases map to TRBD1. From germline, CDR1 is KGHSH and CDR2 LQKENI. The ends lost 8 bases at V and 7 bases at J; junction bases unmatched: 10. CDR3 length: 13 amino acids. The chain's CDR3 is CASAMDRFFEAFF. CDR3 bases: TGTGCCAGCGCTATGGACAGGTTTTTTGAAGCTTTCTTT.

This clone was detected only a few times. This chain joins TRBV7-9 and TRBJ2-5; D is unclear. Trimming stripped 7 bases from V and 2 bases from J, with 8 bases between. The V gene's germline CDR1 is SEHNR and CDR2 FQNEAQ (reference sequence). The length of the CDR3 is 12 residues. The CDR3 region is CASTREQETQYF. The CDR3 nucleotides read TGTGCCAGCACGCGTGAGCAAGAGACCCAGTACTTC.

A few counts support this clone. The rearrangement uses TRBV25-1 and TRBJ2-1; TRBD1 might be the D (6 bases). The CDR3 loop spans 15 amino acids. Germline CDR1 is MGHDK and CDR2 is SYGVNS. V lost 5 bases and J lost 5, with 16 bases in between. CDR3 region: CASSPKAKGDNEQFF. CDR3 sequence (DNA): TGTGCCAGCAGTCCCAAAGCAAAGGGGGACAATGAGCAGTTCTTC.

The chain joins TRBV28 to TRBJ2-7, with 13 bases matching TRBD2. V shed 6 bases, J shed 0 bases, and the junction held 8 bases outside the gene matches. The germline CDR1 and CDR2 sequences are MDHEN and SYDVKM. The CDR3 contains 17 residues. CDR3 region: CASRNSGTSGVSYEQYF. In nucleotides, the CDR3 is TGTGCCAGCAGAAACTCGGGGACTAGCGGGGTCTCCTACGAGCAGTACTTC. Variable domain in full (rest from reference TRBV28 and TRBJ2-7): DVKVTQSSRYLVKRTGEKVFLECVQDMDHENMFWYRQDPGLGLRLIYFSYDVKMKEKGDIPEGYSVSREKKERFSLILESASTNQTSMYLCASRNSGTSGVSYEQYFGPGTRLTVT.

V and J are TRBV6-5 and TRBJ2-7; the D gene is possibly TRBD2 (5 bases). CDR1 and CDR2 from the germline V gene are MNHEY and SVGAGI. V gave up 2 bases and J gave up 7 bases, with 12 bases separating them. The CDR3 totals 13 residues. The CDR3 nucleotides are TGTGCCAGCAGTTACAACAGTCCGGGGGAGCAGTACTTC. Translation: CASSYNSPGEQYF.